These T cell receptor beta chains were read from a single sample in a study of blood T cell repertoires in COVID-19. Sequenced by immunoSEQ multiplex PCR; TCRdb stores in-frame clones only, minus some. The sample holds about 220,000 clones, approximately 86% seen once. The source material was PBMCs or T cells enriched from blood (not recorded which). The receptors come from a woman between 25 and 40 years old with acute COVID-19. CDR3s include the opening cysteine and the closing phenylalanine or tryptophan. Each record gives: clone size, J gene, D gene, V gene, CDR3 DNA, CDR3 protein. D genes are given only for firm matches. The listing skips clone size in some rows; elsewhere it reads once, few, many or a size class.

clone size: -
J gene: TRBJ1-1
D gene: -
V gene: TRBV19
CDR3 DNA: TGTGCCAGTAGTATTAAGGGTTCGGGAATGAACACTGAAGCTTTCTTT
CDR3 protein: CASSIKGSGMNTEAFF

clone size: few
J gene: TRBJ2-3
D gene: TRBD2
V gene: TRBV10-3
CDR3 DNA: TGTGCCATCAGACGGGGGGTGCGGGATACGCAGTATTTT
CDR3 protein: CAIRRGVRDTQYF

clone size: -
J gene: TRBJ1-1
D gene: TRBD1
V gene: TRBV18
CDR3 DNA: TGTGCCAGCTCACCAACGACAGGGGTGAACACTGAAGCTTTCTTT
CDR3 protein: CASSPTTGVNTEAFF

clone size: -
J gene: TRBJ1-1
D gene: -
V gene: TRBV2
CDR3 DNA: TGTGCCAGCAGCCCGGGACTTTTGGGCACTGAAGCTTTCTTT
CDR3 protein: CASSPGLLGTEAFF

clone size: -
J gene: TRBJ1-5
D gene: -
V gene: TRBV4-1
CDR3 DNA: TGCGCCAGCAGCCACAGCGTTAATCAGCCCCAGCATTTT
CDR3 protein: CASSHSVNQPQHF

clone size: -
J gene: TRBJ2-7
D gene: TRBD1
V gene: TRBV5-1
CDR3 DNA: TGCGCCAGCAGCCTCTCCGGGACAGGGTTGTACGAGCAGTACTTC
CDR3 protein: CASSLSGTGLYEQYF

clone size: -
J gene: TRBJ1-2
D gene: TRBD1
V gene: TRBV10-3
CDR3 DNA: TGTGCCATCCGATCCGGGACAGGGGGCGTCATCGATGGCTACACCTTC
CDR3 protein: CAIRSGTGGVIDGYTF

clone size: -
J gene: TRBJ2-7
D gene: -
V gene: TRBV5-1
CDR3 DNA: TGCGCCAGCAGCCCCGGACTCGCTGCCAACTACGAGCAGTACTTC
CDR3 protein: CASSPGLAANYEQYF

clone size: -
J gene: TRBJ1-5
D gene: -
V gene: TRBV6-1
CDR3 DNA: TGTGCCAGCAGTGAAGCGCTTCGGGGGGGGCCCCCTGGGCCCCAGCATTTT
CDR3 protein: CASSEALRGGPPGPQHF

clone size: -
J gene: TRBJ2-1
D gene: TRBD2
V gene: TRBV7-6
CDR3 DNA: TGTGCCAGCAGCACCCGCAGCGGGGGGGCGGGTTGGGGCTCCTACAATGAGCAGTTCTTC
CDR3 protein: CASSTRSGGAGWGSYNEQFF

clone size: -
J gene: TRBJ1-3
D gene: -
V gene: TRBV18
CDR3 DNA: TGTGCCAGCTCGATAGAAAGCTCTGGAAACACCATATATTTT
CDR3 protein: CASSIESSGNTIYF

clone size: -
J gene: TRBJ2-5
D gene: TRBD2
V gene: TRBV7-2
CDR3 DNA: TGTGCCAGCAGCTTAGTGGTTTTCGGCGGGGGGGGGACCCAAGAGACCCAGTACTTC
CDR3 protein: CASSLVVFGGGGTQETQYF

clone size: once
J gene: TRBJ1-1
D gene: -
V gene: TRBV7-9
CDR3 DNA: TGTGCCAGCAAACTAACAGAGGGAGGCACTGAAGCTTTCTTT
CDR3 protein: CASKLTEGGTEAFF

clone size: -
J gene: TRBJ1-5
D gene: -
V gene: TRBV12-3/TRBV12-4
CDR3 DNA: TGTGCCAGCAGTTTACGGGAGGATCAGCCCCAGCATTTT
CDR3 protein: CASSLREDQPQHF

clone size: -
J gene: TRBJ2-7
D gene: -
V gene: TRBV2
CDR3 DNA: TGTGCCAGCACCACCAACAGGGCTTCCTACGAGCAGTACTTC
CDR3 protein: CASTTNRASYEQYF

clone size: -
J gene: TRBJ1-5
D gene: TRBD1
V gene: TRBV9
CDR3 DNA: TGTGCCAGCAGCGCAGGGGGCTTAGGCAATCAGCCCCAGCATTTT
CDR3 protein: CASSAGGLGNQPQHF

clone size: -
J gene: TRBJ1-4
D gene: -
V gene: TRBV2
CDR3 DNA: TGTGCCAGCAGTGTAGAGGGAGGAGATGAAAAACTGTTTTTT
CDR3 protein: CASSVEGGDEKLFF

clone size: -
J gene: TRBJ1-2
D gene: -
V gene: TRBV27
CDR3 DNA: TGTGCCAGCAGTACCGGACAGTTAACCGATGGCTACACCTTC
CDR3 protein: CASSTGQLTDGYTF

clone size: -
J gene: TRBJ2-6
D gene: -
V gene: TRBV5-1
CDR3 DNA: TGCGCCAGCAGACGGACAGCCCTCTCTGGGGCCAACGTCCTGACTTTC
CDR3 protein: CASRRTALSGANVLTF

clone size: -
J gene: TRBJ2-4
D gene: -
V gene: TRBV12-3/TRBV12-4
CDR3 DNA: TGTGCCAGCAGTTTGCCCGCCGGAGTCATTCAGTACTTC
CDR3 protein: CASSLPAGVIQYF

clone size: -
J gene: TRBJ2-5
D gene: -
V gene: TRBV4-3
CDR3 DNA: TGCGCCAGCAGCCAAACCGGCTCCCCGGGGGAGACCCAGTACTTC
CDR3 protein: CASSQTGSPGETQYF

clone size: -
J gene: TRBJ1-1
D gene: -
V gene: TRBV18
CDR3 DNA: TGTGCCAGCTCACCAGACAGTATGAACACTGAAGCTTTCTTT
CDR3 protein: CASSPDSMNTEAFF

clone size: -
J gene: TRBJ1-1
D gene: -
V gene: TRBV7-8
CDR3 DNA: TGTGCCAGCAGCTTAGCCGGGACACTAACTGAAGCTTTCTTT
CDR3 protein: CASSLAGTLTEAFF

clone size: -
J gene: TRBJ1-1
D gene: -
V gene: TRBV19
CDR3 DNA: TGTGCCAGTAGTATATTAGGGGCTGAAGCTTTCTTT
CDR3 protein: CASSILGAEAFF

clone size: -
J gene: TRBJ2-2
D gene: TRBD1
V gene: TRBV10-2
CDR3 DNA: TGCGCCACCCGGACAGGGCACACCGGGGAGCTGTTTTTT
CDR3 protein: CATRTGHTGELFF

clone size: -
J gene: TRBJ2-3
D gene: -
V gene: TRBV29-1
CDR3 DNA: TGCAGCGTTACATACAGGGACGGTTGGACAGATACGCAGTATTTT
CDR3 protein: CSVTYRDGWTDTQYF

clone size: -
J gene: TRBJ1-2
D gene: TRBD1
V gene: TRBV19
CDR3 DNA: TGTGCCAGTAGCGCCGGGGGACAGGCATTCTCATTCGGCTTC
CDR3 protein: CASSAGGQAFSFGF

clone size: -
J gene: TRBJ1-1
D gene: -
V gene: TRBV5-4
CDR3 DNA: TGTGCCAGCAGCTTTTGGCGGGATGACACTGAAGCTTTCTTT
CDR3 protein: CASSFWRDDTEAFF

clone size: -
J gene: TRBJ2-7
D gene: -
V gene: TRBV18
CDR3 DNA: TGTGCCAGCTCAACCGAAAACACCTACGAGCAGTACTTC
CDR3 protein: CASSTENTYEQYF

clone size: -
J gene: TRBJ1-6
D gene: TRBD1
V gene: TRBV24-1
CDR3 DNA: TGTGCCACCAGTGATTCGACAGGGGGGAATTCACCCCTCCACTTT
CDR3 protein: CATSDSTGGNSPLHF

clone size: -
J gene: TRBJ1-6
D gene: -
V gene: TRBV6-5
CDR3 DNA: TGTGCCATAACCTTTAGCTCCTATAATTCACCCCTCCACTTT
CDR3 protein: CAITFSSYNSPLHF

clone size: -
J gene: TRBJ1-2
D gene: -
V gene: TRBV12-1
CDR3 DNA: -
CDR3 protein: CASSFATGIYGYTF

clone size: once
J gene: TRBJ2-7
D gene: TRBD2
V gene: TRBV27
CDR3 DNA: TGTGCCAGCAGCCCGACTAGCGGATCCTACGAGCAGTACTTC
CDR3 protein: CASSPTSGSYEQYF

clone size: once
J gene: TRBJ2-3
D gene: TRBD2
V gene: TRBV7-6
CDR3 DNA: TGTGCCAGCAGCCAAACCCCGGGGGCTAGCGGGGGTCTAGATACGCAGTATTTT
CDR3 protein: CASSQTPGASGGLDTQYF

clone size: few
J gene: TRBJ2-2
D gene: TRBD1
V gene: TRBV6-5
CDR3 DNA: TGTGCCAGCAGCCATACAGGGGTGGAGCTGTTTTTT
CDR3 protein: CASSHTGVELFF

clone size: once
J gene: TRBJ1-2
D gene: TRBD1
V gene: TRBV6-1
CDR3 DNA: TGTGCCAGCAGCGACAGGGAAGACAACTATGGCTACACCTTC
CDR3 protein: CASSDREDNYGYTF

clone size: -
J gene: TRBJ1-1
D gene: TRBD1
V gene: TRBV5-1
CDR3 DNA: TGCGCCAGCAGCACCGGACAGGCGGGGAACACTGAAGCTTTCTTT
CDR3 protein: CASSTGQAGNTEAFF

clone size: -
J gene: TRBJ2-1
D gene: -
V gene: TRBV18
CDR3 DNA: TGTGCCAGCTCACCACGGCTGACAACCTACAATGAGCAGTTCTTC
CDR3 protein: CASSPRLTTYNEQFF

clone size: -
J gene: TRBJ1-1
D gene: TRBD1
V gene: TRBV3-1/TRBV3-2
CDR3 DNA: TGTGCCAGCAGCCAAGGACAGGGGGGCACTGAAGCTTTCTTT
CDR3 protein: CASSQGQGGTEAFF

clone size: -
J gene: TRBJ1-2
D gene: -
V gene: TRBV18
CDR3 DNA: TGTGCCAGCTCACCAAACAGGGAGGGAGTCTTCGGTGGCTACACCTTC
CDR3 protein: CASSPNREGVFGGYTF

clone size: -
J gene: TRBJ1-2
D gene: -
V gene: TRBV5-4
CDR3 DNA: TGTGCCAGCAGCCCTCAGGGATTTGGGATAAGCTACACCTTC
CDR3 protein: CASSPQGFGISYTF

clone size: -
J gene: TRBJ1-1
D gene: -
V gene: TRBV4-3
CDR3 DNA: TGCGCCAGCAGCCAAGATAGGAGACAGATGAACACTGAAGCTTTCTTT
CDR3 protein: CASSQDRRQMNTEAFF

clone size: -
J gene: TRBJ1-3
D gene: TRBD1
V gene: TRBV5-1
CDR3 DNA: TGCGCCAGCAGCGGCGGACAGGCCAGCTCTGGAAACACCATATATTTT
CDR3 protein: CASSGGQASSGNTIYF

clone size: once
J gene: TRBJ1-5
D gene: -
V gene: TRBV5-6
CDR3 DNA: TGTGCCAGCAGCCCCTCCACCGGGCAGCCCCAGCATTTT
CDR3 protein: CASSPSTGQPQHF

clone size: -
J gene: TRBJ2-5
D gene: -
V gene: TRBV27
CDR3 DNA: TGTGCCAGCAGTTTAACGGACGGAGGGACGGAGACCCAGTACTTC
CDR3 protein: CASSLTDGGTETQYF

clone size: -
J gene: TRBJ1-1
D gene: -
V gene: TRBV28
CDR3 DNA: TGTGCCAGCAGTTTTCCAGGAGGCACTGAAGCTTTCTTT
CDR3 protein: CASSFPGGTEAFF

clone size: -
J gene: TRBJ2-2
D gene: TRBD1
V gene: TRBV2
CDR3 DNA: TGTGCCAGCAGTGAACAGGGGGCGAACACCGGGGAGCTGTTTTTT
CDR3 protein: CASSEQGANTGELFF

clone size: -
J gene: TRBJ1-1
D gene: TRBD1
V gene: TRBV27
CDR3 DNA: TGTGCCAGCAGTTTATATACAGGGGACACTGAAGCTTTCTTT
CDR3 protein: CASSLYTGDTEAFF

clone size: once
J gene: TRBJ2-5
D gene: -
V gene: TRBV7-8
CDR3 DNA: TGTGCCAGCAGCTTAGGTACAGTTGAAGAGACCCAGTACTTC
CDR3 protein: CASSLGTVEETQYF